This entry lists 24 T cell receptor beta chains sequenced from one sample in a study of T cell responses to AZD1222 COVID-19 vaccine. Assay: immunoSEQ multiplex PCR; the TCRdb copy retains only in-frame clones and omits some. The sample carries 180,000 or so clones, around 90% recorded once. The specimen comprised peripheral blood, sampled 28 days after the second AZD1222 dose. The receptor set was obtained from an adult who received the AZD1222 COVID-19 vaccine.

The J gene is TRBJ2-7, the V gene TRBV6-5; D not certain. Germline values: CDR1 MNHEY, CDR2 SVGAGI. V lost 0 bases and J 7 bases, leaving 10 bases between the germline ends. The CDR3 covers 13 residues. This CDR3 is CASSYSALGEQYF. The DNA of the CDR3 is TGTGCCAGCAGTTACTCGGCCTTGGGGGAGCAGTACTTC.

The chain has TRBV5-1 and TRBJ1-1, with D perhaps TRBD1 (6 bases). The V end was cut by 4 bases, the J end by 5 bases, with 15 bases between. The CDR3 consists of 14 residues. Germline CDR1 is SGHRS and CDR2 is YFSETQ. In nucleotides, the CDR3 is TGCGCCAGCAGCCCAATTATGAGGGGGACTGAAGCTTTCTTT. Translating it yields CASSPIMRGTEAFF.

This chain joins TRBV28 and TRBJ1-1, with TRBD1 identical over 8 bases. The CDR3 is 13 amino acids. V lost 3 bases to trimming and J lost 4 bases; unmatched junction nucleotides: 1. Germline loops: CDR1 MDHEN, CDR2 SYDVKM. The CDR3 protein is CASSLDRATEAFF. The CDR3 nucleotides are TGTGCCAGCAGTTTGGACAGGGCCACTGAAGCTTTCTTT.

The chain is built from TRBV27 and TRBJ1-5; 8 bases align to TRBD1. The CDR3 consists of 16 residues. Germline CDR1 is MNHEY and CDR2 is SMNVEV (reference sequence). V was clipped by 0 bases and J by 1 base; unmatched bases: 2. CDR3 protein: CASSLSQGVSNQPQHF. The CDR3 DNA sequence: TGTGCCAGCAGTTTATCACAGGGGGTCAGCAATCAGCCCCAGCATTTT.

This chain joins TRBV3-1 (or the pseudogene TRBV3-2) and TRBJ1-4; D unresolved. Trimming pared 2 bases from V and 0 bases from J, leaving 16 bases between. The germline V gene encodes CDR1 LGHDT and CDR2 YNNKEL (reference sequence). The CDR3 is 18 amino acids. CDR3 sequence: CASSQPDGQAATNEKLFF. The CDR3 DNA reads TGTGCCAGCAGCCAACCCGACGGGCAGGCGGCAACTAATGAAAAACTGTTTTTT.

This chain connects TRBV7-2 to TRBJ2-2; 14 bases are shared with TRBD2. The V gene's germline CDR1 is SGHTA and CDR2 FQGNSA. CDR3 length equals 18 residues. V dropped 5 bases and J dropped 2; count of bases not matched to a gene: 7. CDR3 region: CASSALGLAGDNTGELFF. The CDR3 DNA sequence: TGTGCCAGCAGCGCGCTGGGACTAGCGGGAGATAACACCGGGGAGCTGTTTTTT.

This sequence joins TRBV27 and TRBJ1-2; D gene ambiguous. The CDR3 consists of 17 residues. V lost 2 bases to trimming and J lost 0 bases, with 16 bases between them. Germline V gene lookup returns CDR1 MNHEY and CDR2 SMNVEV (reference sequence). DNA of the CDR3: TGTGCCAGCAGTTTACGACGTTACACCCCATCTAACTATGGCTACACCTTC. Protein product: CASSLRRYTPSNYGYTF.

This clone was counted a single time. The V call is TRBV7-2, the J call TRBJ2-7; tentative D call: TRBD2 (6 bases). Germline values: CDR1 SGHTA, CDR2 FQGNSA. Trimming took off 5 bases at V and 2 bases at J, with 16 bases between the two ends. This CDR3 spans 15 amino acids. CDR3: CASSRLVAATYEQYF. The DNA of the CDR3 is TGTGCCAGCAGCCGCCTGGTAGCGGCGACCTACGAGCAGTACTTC.

The chain employs TRBV4-2 and TRBJ2-2, with a weak D call TRBD2 (5 bases). V was pared by 0 bases and J by 6 bases, with 17 bases between. The germline gives CDR1 LGHNA, CDR2 YNFKEQ. The CDR3 length is 17 residues. This chain's CDR3 is CASSQDLGRRVAGELFF. The CDR3 region has the DNA TGTGCCAGCAGCCAAGATCTAGGGAGACGGGTCGCCGGGGAGCTGTTTTTT.

The chain has TRBV6-5 and TRBJ1-6, with D unresolved. This CDR3 contains 14 residues. Germline V gives CDR1 MNHEY, CDR2 SVGAGI. With 5 bases removed from V and 9 bases from J, the gap between germline ends came to 14 bases. This chain's CDR3 is CASSKTRRLSPLHF. CDR3 nucleotide sequence: TGTGCCAGCAGTAAGACACGGAGACTTTCACCCCTCCACTTT.

This clone is a singleton in its sample. In DNA form, the CDR3 reads TGTGCCACCAGCAGAGACAAGGGTAGTTTCTATGGCTACACCTTC. It specifies CATSRDKGSFYGYTF. The chain carries TRBV15 and TRBJ1-2, with no clear D. Germline CDR1 reads LNHNV; CDR2 reads YYDKDF (reference sequence). The CDR3 covers 15 residues. V was shortened by 0 bases and J by 4 bases, with 12 bases between the two germline ends. The whole variable domain, filled in from reference TRBV15 and TRBJ1-2, reads DAMVIQNPRYQVTQFGKPVTLSCSQTLNHNVMYWYQQKSSQAPKLLFHYYDKDFNNEADTPDNFQSRRPNTSFCFLDIRSPGLGDTAMYLCATSRDKGSFYGYTFGSGTRLTVV.

V usage is TRBV5-6 and J usage is TRBJ2-7, with D perhaps matching TRBD1 (6 bases). In germline, CDR1 is SGHDT, CDR2 YYEEEE. V was trimmed by 6 bases and J by 0 bases, leaving 13 bases between them. This CDR3 is 14 amino acids long. The CDR3 DNA reads as TGTGCCAGCACCCCCACGACAGGCTCCTACGAGCAGTACTTC. Translated, it gives CASTPTTGSYEQYF.

This chain joins TRBV11-2 and TRBJ2-1; D is perhaps TRBD2 (6 bases). This CDR3 has 14 amino acids. Germline CDR1 and CDR2: SGHAT and FQNNGV. V lost 5 bases, J lost 7 bases, and 15 bases lay in between. Written as DNA, the CDR3 is TGTGCCAGCAGCCTTCTAGGCGGGATTAATGAGCAGTTCTTC. This sequence encodes CASSLLGGINEQFF. The full variable domain, completed using reference TRBV11-2 and TRBJ2-1, is EAGVAQSPRYKIIEKRQSVAFWCNPISGHATLYWYQQILGQGPKLLIQFQNNGVVDDSQLPKDRFSAERLKGVDSTLKIQPAKLEDSAVYLCASSLLGGINEQFFGPGTRLTVL.

The V call is TRBV4-1, the J call TRBJ2-1; the match to TRBD2 covers 8 bases. The CDR3 runs to 18 residues. Per germline, CDR1 MGHRA and CDR2 YSYEKL. The V gene end was trimmed by 0 bases and the J gene end by 6 bases; junction bases not matched to a gene: 13. The CDR3 DNA reads as TGCGCCAGCAGCCAAGATAGCGGGGAGCCCTGGATCGGCAATGAGCAGTTCTTC. Protein sequence: CASSQDSGEPWIGNEQFF.

In this sample, this clone turned up a few times. The chain has TRBV27 and TRBJ2-1; weak D call: TRBD2 (5 bases). Germline-derived CDR1 and CDR2 are MNHEY and SMNVEV (reference sequence). The CDR3 has 17 amino acids. V shed 7 bases and J shed 0 bases, with 19 bases lying between them. The CDR3 is CASNTGLGRPSYNEQFF. The DNA for the CDR3 is TGTGCCAGCAACACGGGGTTGGGAAGACCCTCCTACAATGAGCAGTTCTTC.

This clone came up a few times. The chain links TRBV5-1 to TRBJ1-2; 8 bases fit TRBD1. The CDR3 is 16 amino acids. V shed 4 bases and J 0 bases; nucleotides not matched to a gene: 8. Germline values: CDR1 SGHRS, CDR2 YFSETQ. The CDR3, as DNA: TGCGCCAGCAGCCCCGGGGACAGGCGCCCTAACTATGGCTACACCTTC. Amino acid sequence: CASSPGDRRPNYGYTF.

This chain connects TRBV3-1 (or the pseudogene TRBV3-2) to TRBJ2-7; 9 nucleotides align to TRBD1. The V gene end was trimmed by 3 bases and the J gene end by 6 bases; junction bases not matched to a gene: 6. The CDR3 has 14 amino acids. Germline CDR1 is LGHDT and CDR2 is YNNKEL (reference sequence). CDR3 bases: TGTGCCAGCAGCCACAAGGGACAGGGTAGCGAGCAGTACTTC. Encoded protein: CASSHKGQGSEQYF.

The DNA of the CDR3 is TGTGCCAGCAGCATGACAGGGAGAGGGATGAATGAAAAACTGTTTTTT. Protein product: CASSMTGRGMNEKLFF. The V gene is TRBV28, the J gene TRBJ1-4; 7 positions agree with TRBD1. Germline CDR1 reads MDHEN; CDR2 reads SYDVKM. This CDR3 contains 16 residues. The V and J ends lost 6 bases and 5 bases, in that order; junction bases with no gene match: 12.

This CDR3 is CASSWSEVPYNEQFF. The CDR3 DNA is TGTGCCAGCAGCTGGTCGGAGGTACCCTACAATGAGCAGTTCTTC. This rearrangement joins TRBV9 to TRBJ2-1, with D possibly TRBD2 on 5 matching bases. The germline V and J ends were trimmed by 4 bases and 2 bases, with 13 bases remaining between them. This CDR3 is built from 15 residues. Per the germline V gene, CDR1 is SGDLS and CDR2 is YYNGEE.

The chain couples TRBV19 to TRBJ1-5; D is uncertain. The germline gives CDR1 LNHDA, CDR2 SQIVND (reference sequence). V dropped 3 bases and J dropped 2 bases, with 11 bases sitting between them. This CDR3 has 15 residues. DNA of the CDR3: TGTGCCAGTAGTATCCCGTGGGGTGGCAATCAGCCCCAGCATTTT. It translates to CASSIPWGGNQPQHF. Full variable domain (outside the CDR3, taken from reference TRBV19 and TRBJ1-5): DGGITQSPKYLFRKEGQNVTLSCEQNLNHDAMYWYRQDPGQGLRLIYYSQIVNDFQKGDIAEGYSVSREKKESFPLTVTSAQKNPTAFYLCASSIPWGGNQPQHFGDGTRLSIL.

The chain joins TRBV7-9 to TRBJ1-2; 7 nucleotides line up with TRBD1. The CDR3 is 14 amino acids. Looked up from germline, CDR1 is SEHNR and CDR2 is FQNEAQ (reference sequence). V lost 5 bases and J lost 4; bases outside the gene matches: 7. The CDR3: CASSPGTAPYGYTF. CDR3 in DNA: TGTGCCAGCAGCCCCGGGACAGCGCCCTATGGCTACACCTTC.

The rearrangement joins TRBV6-4 to TRBJ2-1, with D maybe TRBD2 (6 bases). Germline V gives CDR1 MRHNA, CDR2 SNTAGT. This CDR3 contains 13 residues. V was trimmed by 0 bases and J by 9 bases, leaving 9 bases between them. CDR3 residues: CASSDSEGGEQFF. DNA of the CDR3: TGTGCCAGCAGTGACTCAGAGGGAGGTGAGCAGTTCTTC.

The CDR3 is CASSSRGGGYGYTF. The CDR3 bases are TGTGCCAGCAGCTCCCGGGGGGGAGGCTATGGCTACACCTTC. This chain connects TRBV9 to TRBJ1-2; D possibly corresponds to TRBD1 (5 bases). This CDR3 contains 14 residues. Trimming stripped 4 bases from V and 4 bases from J, with 14 bases between. CDR1 and CDR2 (germline): SGDLS, YYNGEE. Variable domain in full (rest from reference TRBV9 and TRBJ1-2): DSGVTQTPKHLITATGQRVTLRCSPRSGDLSVYWYQQSLDQGLQFLIQYYNGEERAKGNILERFSAQQFPDLHSELNLSSLELGDSALYFCASSSRGGGYGYTFGSGTRLTVV.

This sequence joins TRBV28 and TRBJ2-3, with 7 bases lining up with TRBD2. Trimming at V came to 1 base and at J to 4 bases, leaving 11 bases not matched to a gene. This CDR3 is 17 amino acids long. CDR1 and CDR2 (germline): MDHEN, SYDVKM. DNA for the CDR3: TGTGCCAGCAGTTTATTGGGGGGAGGGACTTCCGCAGATACGCAGTATTTT. This translates into CASSLLGGGTSADTQYF. The full variable domain, with the rest looked up from reference TRBV28 and TRBJ2-3, is DVKVTQSSRYLVKRTGEKVFLECVQDMDHENMFWYRQDPGLGLRLIYFSYDVKMKEKGDIPEGYSVSREKKERFSLILESASTNQTSMYLCASSLLGGGTSADTQYFGPGTRLTVL.